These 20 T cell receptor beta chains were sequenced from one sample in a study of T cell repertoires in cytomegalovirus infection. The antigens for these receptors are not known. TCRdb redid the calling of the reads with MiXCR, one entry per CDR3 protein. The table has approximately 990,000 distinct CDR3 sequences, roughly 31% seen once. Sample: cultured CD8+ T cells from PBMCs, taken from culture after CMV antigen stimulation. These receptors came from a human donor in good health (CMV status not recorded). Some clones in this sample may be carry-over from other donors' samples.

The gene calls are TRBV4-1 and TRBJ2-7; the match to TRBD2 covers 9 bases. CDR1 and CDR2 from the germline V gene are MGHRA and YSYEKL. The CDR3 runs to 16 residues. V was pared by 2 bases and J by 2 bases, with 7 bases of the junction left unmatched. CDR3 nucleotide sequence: TGCGCCAGCAGCCAATTTCGCGGGGGGGCAACCTACGAGCAGTACTTC. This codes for CASSQFRGGATYEQYF.

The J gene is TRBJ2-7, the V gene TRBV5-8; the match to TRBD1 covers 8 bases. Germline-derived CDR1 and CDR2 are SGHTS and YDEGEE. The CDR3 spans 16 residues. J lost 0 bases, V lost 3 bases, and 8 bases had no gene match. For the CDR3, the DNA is TGTGCCAGCAGCTCGCGACAGGGGCTGAGCTCCTACGAGCAGTACGTC. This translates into CASSSRQGLSSYEQYV.

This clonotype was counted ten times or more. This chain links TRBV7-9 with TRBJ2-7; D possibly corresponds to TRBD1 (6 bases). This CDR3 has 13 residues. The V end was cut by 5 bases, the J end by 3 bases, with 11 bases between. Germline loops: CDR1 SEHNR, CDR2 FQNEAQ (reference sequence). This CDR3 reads CASSAQDSYEQYV. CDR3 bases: TGTGCCAGCAGCGCCCAGGACAGCTACGAGCAGTACGTC.

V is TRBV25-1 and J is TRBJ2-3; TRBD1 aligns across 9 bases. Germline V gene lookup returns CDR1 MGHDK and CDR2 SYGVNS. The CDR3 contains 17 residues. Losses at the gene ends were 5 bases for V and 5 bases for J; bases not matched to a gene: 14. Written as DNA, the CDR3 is TGTGCCAGCAGTCCTTTACAGGGGGCCGTGAGTGGAGATACGCAGTATTTT. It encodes CASSPLQGAVSGDTQYF.

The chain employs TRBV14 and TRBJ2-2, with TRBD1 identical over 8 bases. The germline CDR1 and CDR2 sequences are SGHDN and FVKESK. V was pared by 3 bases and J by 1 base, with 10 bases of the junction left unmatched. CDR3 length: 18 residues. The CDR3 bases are TGTGCCAGCAGCCACTGGGGACAGGCGGCCGGGAACACCGGGGAGCTGTTTTTT. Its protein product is CASSHWGQAAGNTGELFF.

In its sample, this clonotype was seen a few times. The CDR3 region is CASSQDGGGGFTDTQYF. DNA for the CDR3: TGCGCCAGCAGCCAAGATGGGGGCGGGGGGTTCACAGATACGCAGTATTTT. The J gene is TRBJ2-3, the V gene TRBV4-1, with 8 bases matching TRBD2. CDR1 is MGHRA, CDR2 YSYEKL, per germline. V dropped 0 bases and J dropped 2; count of bases not matched to a gene: 7. This CDR3 is built from 17 residues.

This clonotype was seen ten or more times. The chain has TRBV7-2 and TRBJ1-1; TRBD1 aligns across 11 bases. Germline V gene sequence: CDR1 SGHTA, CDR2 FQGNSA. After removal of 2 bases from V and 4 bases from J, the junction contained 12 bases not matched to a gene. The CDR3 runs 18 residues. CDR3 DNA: TGTGCCAGCAGCTTAAGGCAAACTCCCGGGACAGGGGGCACTGAAGCTTTCTTT. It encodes CASSLRQTPGTGGTEAFF.

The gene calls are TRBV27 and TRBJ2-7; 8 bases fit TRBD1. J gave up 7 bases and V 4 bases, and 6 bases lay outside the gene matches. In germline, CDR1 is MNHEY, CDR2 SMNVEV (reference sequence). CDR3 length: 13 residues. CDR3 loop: CASSSWTGNEQYF. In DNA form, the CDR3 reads TGTGCCAGCAGTTCCTGGACAGGGAATGAGCAGTACTTC.

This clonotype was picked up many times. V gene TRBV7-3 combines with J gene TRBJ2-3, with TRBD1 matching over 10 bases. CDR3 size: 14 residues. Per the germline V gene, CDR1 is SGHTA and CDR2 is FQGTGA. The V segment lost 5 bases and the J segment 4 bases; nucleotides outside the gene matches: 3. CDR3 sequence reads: CASSPTGGADTQYF. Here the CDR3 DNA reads TGTGCCAGCAGCCCGACAGGGGGCGCAGATACGCAGTATTTT.

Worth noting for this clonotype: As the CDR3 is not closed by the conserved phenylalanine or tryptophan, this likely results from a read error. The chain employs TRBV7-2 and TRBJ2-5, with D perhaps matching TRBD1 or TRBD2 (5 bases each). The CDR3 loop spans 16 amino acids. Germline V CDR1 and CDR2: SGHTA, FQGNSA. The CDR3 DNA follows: TGTGCCAGCAGCTTAGTCGCAGTCTCGGGGCAAGAGACTCAGTACGTC. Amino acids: CASSLVAVSGQETQYV.

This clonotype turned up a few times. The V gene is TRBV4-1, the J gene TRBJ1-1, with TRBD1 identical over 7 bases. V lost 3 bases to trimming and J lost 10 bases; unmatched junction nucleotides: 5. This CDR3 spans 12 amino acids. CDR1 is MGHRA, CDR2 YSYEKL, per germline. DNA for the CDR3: TGCGCCAGCAGCCAGCCCAGGGGGGGAGCTTTCTTT. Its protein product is CASSQPRGGAFF.

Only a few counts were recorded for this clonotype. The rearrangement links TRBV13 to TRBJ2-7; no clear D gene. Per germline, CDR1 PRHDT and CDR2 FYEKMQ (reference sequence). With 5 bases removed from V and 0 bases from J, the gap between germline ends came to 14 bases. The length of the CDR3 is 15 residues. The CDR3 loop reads CASSRPWGSSYEQYF. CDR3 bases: TGTGCCAGCAGCCGCCCCTGGGGTAGCTCCTACGAGCAGTACTTC.

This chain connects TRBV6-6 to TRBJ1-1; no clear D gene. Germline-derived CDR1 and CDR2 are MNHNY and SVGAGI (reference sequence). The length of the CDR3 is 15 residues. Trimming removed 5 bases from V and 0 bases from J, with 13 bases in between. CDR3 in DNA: TGTGCCAGCAGTGTGGGGTCCGGGCTGAACACTGAAGCTTTCTTT. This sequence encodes CASSVGSGLNTEAFF.

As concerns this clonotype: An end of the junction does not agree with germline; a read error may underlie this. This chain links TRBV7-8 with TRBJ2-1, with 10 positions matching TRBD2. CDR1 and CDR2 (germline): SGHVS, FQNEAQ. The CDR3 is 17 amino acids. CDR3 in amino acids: CANSPPGSGGAYNEQFF. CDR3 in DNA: TGTGCCAACAGCCCCCCTGGGAGCGGGGGGGCCTACAATGAGCAGTTCTTC.

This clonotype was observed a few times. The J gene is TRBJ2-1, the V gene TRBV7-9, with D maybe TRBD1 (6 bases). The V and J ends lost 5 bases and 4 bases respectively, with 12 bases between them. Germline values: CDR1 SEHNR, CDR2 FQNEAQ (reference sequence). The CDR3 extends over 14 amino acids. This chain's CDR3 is CASSAPDSYNEQFF. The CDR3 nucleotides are TGTGCCAGCAGCGCGCCGGACAGTTACAATGAGCAGTTCTTC.

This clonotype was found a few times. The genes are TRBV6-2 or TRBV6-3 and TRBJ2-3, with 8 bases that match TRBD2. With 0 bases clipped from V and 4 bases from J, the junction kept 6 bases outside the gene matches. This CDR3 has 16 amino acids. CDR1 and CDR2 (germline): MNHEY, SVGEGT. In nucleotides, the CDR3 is TGTGCCAGCAGTTACTCTTTCGGGGGGGTCCCAGATACGCAGTATTTT. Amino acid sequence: CASSYSFGGVPDTQYF.

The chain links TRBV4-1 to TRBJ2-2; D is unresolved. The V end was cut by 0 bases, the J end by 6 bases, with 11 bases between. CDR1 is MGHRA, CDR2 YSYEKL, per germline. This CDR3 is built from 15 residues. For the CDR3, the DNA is TGCGCCAGCAGCCAAGATCAGGTGCAACCCGGGGAGCTGTTTTTT. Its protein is CASSQDQVQPGELFF.

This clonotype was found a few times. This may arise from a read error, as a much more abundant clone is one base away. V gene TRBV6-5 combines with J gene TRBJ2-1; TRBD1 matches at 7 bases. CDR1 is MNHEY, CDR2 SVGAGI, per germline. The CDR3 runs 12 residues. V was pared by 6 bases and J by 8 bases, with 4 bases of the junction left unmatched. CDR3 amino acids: CASSLQGHEQFF. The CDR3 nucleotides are TGTGCCAGCAGCTTACAGGGGCATGAGCAGTTCTTC.

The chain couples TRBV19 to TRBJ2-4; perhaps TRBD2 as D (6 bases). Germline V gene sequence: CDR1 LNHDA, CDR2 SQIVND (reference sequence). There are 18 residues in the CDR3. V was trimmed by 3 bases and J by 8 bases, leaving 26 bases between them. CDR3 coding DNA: TGTGCCAGTAGTATCGGACTGGCGGGGCCTACGCGGGGCGACATTCAGTACTTC. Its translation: CASSIGLAGPTRGDIQYF.

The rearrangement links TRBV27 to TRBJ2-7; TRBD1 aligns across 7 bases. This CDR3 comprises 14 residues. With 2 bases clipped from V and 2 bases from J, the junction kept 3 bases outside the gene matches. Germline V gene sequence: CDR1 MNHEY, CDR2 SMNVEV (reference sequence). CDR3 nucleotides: TGTGCCAGCAGTTTACGACAGGGCCCCTACGAGCAGTACGTC. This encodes CASSLRQGPYEQYV.